This record looks at one T cell receptor beta chain sequence and its context. This entry belongs to a study of shared clonotypes between healthy human individuals. Overall study: The plates for each donor numbered three CD4 naive, three CD4 memory, two CD8 naive and one CD8 memory.

Donors comprised only Caucasian adults living in Nashville, Tennessee. The CDR3 runs to 16 residues. Germline V lookup: CDR1 ENHRY, CDR2 SYGVKD. V was pared by 4 bases and J by 7 bases, with 7 bases of the junction left unmatched. Authors' methods: Filtering differed because ImmunoSEQ produced junction-only sequences that carried no quality scores. Method: immunoSEQ multiplex PCR; TCRdb's copy keeps in-frame clones and lacks some. V and J calls and clone size come straight from that table; D and trimming were deduced from the DNA. The sample includes a few hundred thousand clones, about 96% of them seen just once.

The clonotype originates from a man aged 30 to 45 in good health. Sequenced sample: memory CD8+ T cells sorted from blood. The sample's subset: CD45RO+ cells pooled with CCR7-negative TemRA cells. The gene calls are TRBV10-3 and TRBJ2-7; 16 bases are a match to TRBD2. The CDR3 loop is CAISGGLAGGPGEQYF. CDR3 in DNA: TGTGCCATCAGTGGGGGACTAGCGGGAGGGCCGGGGGAGCAGTACTTC.